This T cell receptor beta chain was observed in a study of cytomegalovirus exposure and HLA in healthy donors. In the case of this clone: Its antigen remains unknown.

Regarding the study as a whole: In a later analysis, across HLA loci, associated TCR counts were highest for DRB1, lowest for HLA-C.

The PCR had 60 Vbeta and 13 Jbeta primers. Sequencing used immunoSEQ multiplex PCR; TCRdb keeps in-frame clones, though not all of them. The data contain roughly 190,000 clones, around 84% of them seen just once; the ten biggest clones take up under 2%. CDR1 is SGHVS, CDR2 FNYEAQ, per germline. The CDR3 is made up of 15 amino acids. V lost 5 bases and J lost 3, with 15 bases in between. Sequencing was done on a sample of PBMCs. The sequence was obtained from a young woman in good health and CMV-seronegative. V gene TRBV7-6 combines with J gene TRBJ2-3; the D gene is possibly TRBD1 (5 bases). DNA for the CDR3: TGTGCCAGCAGCCCCTTCCAGGGCTTGACAGATACGCAGTATTTT. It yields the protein CASSPFQGLTDTQYF.